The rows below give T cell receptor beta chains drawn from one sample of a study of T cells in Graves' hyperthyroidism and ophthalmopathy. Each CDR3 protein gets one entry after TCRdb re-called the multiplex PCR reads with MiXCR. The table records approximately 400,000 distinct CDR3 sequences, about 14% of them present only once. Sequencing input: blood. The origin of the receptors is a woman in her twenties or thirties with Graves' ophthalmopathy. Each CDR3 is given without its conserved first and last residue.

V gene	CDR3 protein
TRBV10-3	AISDPGQPNTEAF
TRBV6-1	ASRPGTNQPQH
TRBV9	ASSVVRASSTDTQY
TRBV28	ASSWNPGQRNEKLF
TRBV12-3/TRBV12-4	ASRGGQVTGELF
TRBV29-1	SVNQANYGYT
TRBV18	ASSPPVGEAF
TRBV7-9	ASSSKSGSEQY
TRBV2	ASSDWDANEKLF
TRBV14	ASSQDVGSTDTQY
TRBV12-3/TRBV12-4	ASSPSPDRGHNEQF
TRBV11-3	ASSSSRQGGDEQY
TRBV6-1	ASSESGNRYGYT
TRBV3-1	ASSPGTPTSRPQH
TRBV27	ASSFGFPSYEQY
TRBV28	ASSTQRDTIY
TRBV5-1	ASRPGTGALEQY
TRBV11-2	ASSFGRSYEQY
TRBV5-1	ASSLAGTGETQY
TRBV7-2	ASSLFWVPYNEQF
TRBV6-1	ASRGSPYEQY
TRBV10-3	AISEVTGSNTEAF
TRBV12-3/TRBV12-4	ASSLAFPTINAEAF
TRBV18	ASSPTRFPPGYGYT
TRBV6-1	ASSDNYGYT
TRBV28	ASRTPRGGPQDTQY
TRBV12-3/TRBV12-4	ASSFRVGGQDNEQF
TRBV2	ASTPTNTGELF
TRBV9	ASSVQSGGSNTGELF
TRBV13	ASSSVNSPLH
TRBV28	ASRYRVGGWSPLH
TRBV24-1	ATSDPNNRGPQETQY
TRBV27	ASSNSREAF
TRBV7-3	ASSPRGPSQETQY
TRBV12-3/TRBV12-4	ASSLSGADTQY
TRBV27	ASSRRGASTDTQY
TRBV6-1	ASSPNLAKGGTDTQY
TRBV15	ATSAPGQGLATEAF
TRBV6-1	ASSQAGGGSYNSPLH
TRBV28	ASREPQGTGPNEQF
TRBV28	ASSRGTGISEQY
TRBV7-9	ASSPGAGMNTEAF
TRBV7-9	ASSPYMNTEAF
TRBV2	ASSEGRQGFGSYEQY
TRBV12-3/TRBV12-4	ASSYDSPSTDTQY
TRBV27	ASSLFGNKGRTGELF
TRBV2	ASSQVDRGNYGYT
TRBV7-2	ASSSYWTSPDTQY
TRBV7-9	ASSLSRGEQF
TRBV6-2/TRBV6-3	ASSYPPLQGNQPQH
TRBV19	ASSKGGISTEAF
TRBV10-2	ASSELTGIETQY
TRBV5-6	ASSLRVPNTEAF